The 10 T cell receptor beta chains below all came from one sample that was sequenced in a study of T-cell memory formation after mild COVID-19. TCRdb called the 5' RACE reads again in MiXCR, with one record for every CDR3 protein. The data show 300,000 to 400,000 distinct CDR3 sequences, with about 15% seen just once and about a fifth held by the top ten. Source material: PBMCs or a T cell subset sorted from them (not recorded which). The source is a man between 18 and 35 years old who had mild COVID-19 (a few samples of this study predate the infection). Cell type and time point are not known.

The chain recombines TRBV7-9 with TRBJ2-2, with 10 bases matching TRBD1. CDR1 and CDR2 from the germline V gene are SEHNR and FQNEAQ (reference sequence). With V trimmed by 9 bases and J by 5 bases, 3 bases remained unmatched. CDR3 length: 13 residues. CDR3: CARTGGKTGELFF. As DNA, the CDR3 is TGTGCCAGGACAGGGGGCAAAACCGGGGAGCTGTTTTTT.

The table lists this clonotype with a few counts. The genes are TRBV11-2 and TRBJ1-3; D is unresolved. CDR3 length equals 17 residues. Deletions cut 1 base from V and 0 bases from J, with 13 bases between. CDR1 is SGHAT, CDR2 FQNNGV, per germline. Here the CDR3 DNA reads TGTGCCAGCAGCTTAGCGGGGTTAATAGCCTCTGGAAACACCATATATTTT. The encoded protein is CASSLAGLIASGNTIYF.

This clonotype came up a few times. This chain uses TRBV28 with TRBJ1-3; the D is unclear. V was trimmed by 6 bases and J by 4 bases, leaving 13 bases between them. The germline V gene has CDR1 MDHEN and CDR2 SYDVKM. The CDR3 has 14 amino acids. As DNA, the CDR3 is TGTGCCAGCAGCATAGGGCAGGTGGGAAACACCATATATTTT. It codes for CASSIGQVGNTIYF.

The rearrangement uses TRBV11-2 and TRBJ2-1; TRBD2 matches at 15 bases. J lost 3 bases, V lost 4 bases, and 4 bases had no gene match. Germline CDR1 SGHAT, CDR2 FQNNGV. This CDR3 region has 17 residues. The CDR3 protein is CASSSGTSGGFYNEQFF. Here the CDR3 DNA reads TGTGCCAGCAGCTCCGGGACTAGCGGGGGGTTCTACAATGAGCAGTTCTTC.

CDR3 nucleotide sequence: TGTGCCAGCAGCCCCGGAAGCCTCGGGCCCCAGCATTTT. Protein product: CASSPGSLGPQHF. The chain couples TRBV7-9 to TRBJ1-5; no clear D. Per the germline V gene, CDR1 is SEHNR and CDR2 is FQNEAQ (reference sequence). The CDR3 consists of 13 residues. Trimming took off 5 bases at V and 9 bases at J, with 14 bases between the two ends.

This rearrangement joins TRBV20-1 to TRBJ1-5, with 8 bases aligning to TRBD1. Germline V gene data show CDR1 as DFQATT and CDR2 as SNEGSKA (reference sequence). The CDR3 loop spans 16 amino acids. Losses at the gene ends were 6 bases for V and 2 bases for J; bases not matched to a gene: 12. The CDR3 nucleotides are TGCAGTGCGTTGAGAGAACAGGGGGTCGGCAATCAGCCCCAGCATTTT. Translated: CSALREQGVGNQPQHF.

This chain connects TRBV7-3 to TRBJ2-1; 13 nucleotides match TRBD2. This CDR3 comprises 15 residues. The V and J ends lost 2 bases and 10 bases, in that order; junction bases with no gene match: 5. Germline V CDR1 and CDR2: SGHTA, FQGTGA. This CDR3 is CASSLGTSGVFEQFF. The CDR3 DNA is TGTGCCAGCAGCTTAGGGACTAGCGGGGTATTCGAGCAGTTCTTC.

At least ten counts were recorded for this clonotype. CDR3 sequence: CASARPANTEAFF. DNA of the CDR3: TGTGCCAGTGCTAGGCCAGCCAACACTGAAGCTTTCTTT. The rearrangement links TRBV19 to TRBJ1-1; no reliable D call. From germline, CDR1 is LNHDA and CDR2 SQIVND (reference sequence). V lost 8 bases to trimming and J lost 2 bases, with 12 bases between them. CDR3 length equals 13 residues.

The chain employs TRBV7-2 and TRBJ1-1, with TRBD1 as a possible D gene (6 bases). The germline V gene encodes CDR1 SGHTA and CDR2 FQGNSA. The V end was cut by 1 base, the J end by 0 bases, with 9 bases between. The CDR3 is made up of 15 amino acids. The CDR3 here is CASSLVRDMNTEAFF. The CDR3, as DNA: TGTGCCAGCAGCTTAGTCAGGGACATGAACACTGAAGCTTTCTTT.

This clonotype was detected a few times. This chain joins TRBV11-3 and TRBJ2-5, with TRBD2 matching over 9 bases. CDR1 and CDR2 from the germline V gene are SGHNT and YENEEA. The trim removed 4 bases at V and 5 bases at J, leaving 8 bases unmatched. The CDR3 is 15 amino acids. The CDR3, as DNA: TGTGCCAGCAGCTCGGGACTAGCCTTGCGGGAGACCCAGTACTTC. Residues: CASSSGLALRETQYF. Filled out from reference TRBV11-3 and TRBJ2-5, the complete variable domain reads EAGVVQSPRYKIIEKKQPVAFWCNPISGHNTLYWYLQNLGQGPELLIRYENEEAVDDSQLPKDRFSAERLKGVDSTLKIQPAELGDSAVYLCASSSGLALRETQYFGPGTRLLVL.